This T cell receptor (beta chain) was obtained from a study of blood T cell repertoires in COVID-19. Study overall: PBMCs, B-cell-depleted T cells, or T cells were the source of the cDNA or gDNA that made up the material.

The repertoire was sequenced with immunoSEQ multiplex PCR; TCRdb's copy has only in-frame clones and lacks some. The sample carries under 150,000 clones, about four fifths recorded once. This clone was found a few times. The clonotype was recovered from a man in his forties with active or convalescent COVID-19. The sample comprised peripheral blood.

CDR3 DNA: TGTGCCAGTACCCCGACAGGGGACACTGAAGCTTTCTTT. This translates into CASTPTGDTEAFF. The chain carries TRBV19 and TRBJ1-1; 8 bases line up with TRBD1. The length of the CDR3 is 13 residues. Germline V gene sequence: CDR1 LNHDA, CDR2 SQIVND (reference sequence). V was clipped by 7 bases and J by 3 bases; unmatched bases: 4.